This T cell receptor (beta chain) was documented in a study of blood T cell repertoires in COVID-19. The wider study: COVID-19 samples from acute and convalescent phases originated in the United States, Italy and Spain. PBMCs, B-cell-depleted T cells, or T cells provided the cDNA or gDNA that made up the material.

As originally analysed: Nucleated cell number was recorded as an estimate derived from reference gene primer amplification. Assay used: immunoSEQ multiplex PCR; TCRdb lists only in-frame clones, some missing. D and trimming were read from the DNA, whereas the V and J calls and clone size are those reported in that table. The sample lists 300,000 or so clones; 80% to 90% were seen once. This TCR came from a woman in her forties or fifties who had recovered from COVID-19. The specimen was peripheral blood.

CDR3 in amino acids: CSASLGGAYYNSPLHF. DNA for the CDR3: TGCAGTGCTAGTCTGGGGGGGGCATACTATAATTCACCCCTCCACTTT. The V and J genes are TRBV20-1 and TRBJ1-6, with TRBD1 as a possible D gene (6 bases). The CDR3 is 16 residues long. With 3 bases removed from V and 3 bases from J, the gap between germline ends came to 15 bases. Germline assignment: CDR1 DFQATT and CDR2 SNEGSKA (reference sequence).